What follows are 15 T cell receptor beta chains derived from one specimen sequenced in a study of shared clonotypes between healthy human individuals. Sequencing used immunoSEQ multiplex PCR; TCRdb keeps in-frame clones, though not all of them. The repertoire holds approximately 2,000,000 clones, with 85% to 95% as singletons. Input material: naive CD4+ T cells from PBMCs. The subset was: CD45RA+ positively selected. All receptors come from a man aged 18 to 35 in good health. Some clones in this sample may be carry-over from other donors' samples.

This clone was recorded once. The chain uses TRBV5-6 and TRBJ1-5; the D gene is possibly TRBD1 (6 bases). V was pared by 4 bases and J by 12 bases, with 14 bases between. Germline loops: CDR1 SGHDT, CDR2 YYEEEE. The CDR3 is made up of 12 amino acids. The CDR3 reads CASSGVGGRQHF. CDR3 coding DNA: TGTGCCAGCAGCGGGGTAGGGGGGCGCCAGCATTTT. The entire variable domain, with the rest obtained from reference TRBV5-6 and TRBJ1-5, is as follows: DAGVTQSPTHLIKTRGQQVTLRCSPKSGHDTVSWYQQALGQGPQFIFQYYEEEERQRGNFPDRFSGHQFPNYSSELNVNALLLGDSALYLCASSGVGGRQHFGDGTRLSIL.

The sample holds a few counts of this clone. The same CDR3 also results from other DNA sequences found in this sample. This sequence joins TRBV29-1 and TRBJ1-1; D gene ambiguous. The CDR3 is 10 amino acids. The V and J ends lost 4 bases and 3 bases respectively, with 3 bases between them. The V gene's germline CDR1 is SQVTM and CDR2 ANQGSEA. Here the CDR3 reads CSVVDTEAFF. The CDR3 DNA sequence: TGCAGCGTTGTGGACACTGAAGCTTTCTTT.

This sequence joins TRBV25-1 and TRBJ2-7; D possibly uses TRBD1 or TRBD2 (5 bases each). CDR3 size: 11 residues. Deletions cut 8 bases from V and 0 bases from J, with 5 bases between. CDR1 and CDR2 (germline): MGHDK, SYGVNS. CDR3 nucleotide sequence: TGTGCCAGCGGGGGCTCCTACGAGCAGTACTTC. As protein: CASGGSYEQYF.

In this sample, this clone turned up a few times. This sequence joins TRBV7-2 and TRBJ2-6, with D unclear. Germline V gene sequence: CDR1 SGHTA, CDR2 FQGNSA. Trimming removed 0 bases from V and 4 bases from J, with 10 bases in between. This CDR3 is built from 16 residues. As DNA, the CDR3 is TGTGCCAGCAGCTTAGCGCTTGGCGCCGGGGCCAACGTCCTGACTTTC. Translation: CASSLALGAGANVLTF.

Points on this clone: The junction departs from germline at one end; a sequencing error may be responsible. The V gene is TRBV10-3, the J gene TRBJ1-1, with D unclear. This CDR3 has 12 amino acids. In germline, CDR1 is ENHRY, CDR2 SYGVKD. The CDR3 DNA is TGTGCCAGCAGTTTAGCAAGGGCTGAAGCTTTCTTT. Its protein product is CASSLARAEAFF.

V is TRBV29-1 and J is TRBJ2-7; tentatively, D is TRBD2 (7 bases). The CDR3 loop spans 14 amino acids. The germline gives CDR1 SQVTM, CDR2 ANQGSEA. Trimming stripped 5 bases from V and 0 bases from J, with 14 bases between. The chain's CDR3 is CSVRVGGASYEQYF. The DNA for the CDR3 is TGCAGCGTTAGAGTTGGGGGGGCCTCCTACGAGCAGTACTTC.

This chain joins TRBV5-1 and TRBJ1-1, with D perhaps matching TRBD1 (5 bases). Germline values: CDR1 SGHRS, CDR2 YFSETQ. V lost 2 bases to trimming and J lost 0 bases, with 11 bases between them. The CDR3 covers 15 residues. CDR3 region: CASSLGTNLNTEAFF. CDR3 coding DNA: TGCGCCAGCAGCTTAGGGACCAACCTGAACACTGAAGCTTTCTTT.

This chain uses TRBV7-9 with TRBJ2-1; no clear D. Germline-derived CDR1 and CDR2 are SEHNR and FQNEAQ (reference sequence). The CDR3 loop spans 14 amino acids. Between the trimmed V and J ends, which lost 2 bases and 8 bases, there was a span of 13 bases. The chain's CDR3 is CASSLLRGRDEQFF. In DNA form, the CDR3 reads TGTGCCAGCAGCTTACTAAGAGGCCGGGATGAGCAGTTCTTC.

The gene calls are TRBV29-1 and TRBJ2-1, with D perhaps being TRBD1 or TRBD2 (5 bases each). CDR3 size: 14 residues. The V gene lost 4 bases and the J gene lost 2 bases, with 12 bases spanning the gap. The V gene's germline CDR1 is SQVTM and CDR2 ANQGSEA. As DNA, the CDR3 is TGCAGCGTTGCTGCAGGGACCCCCTACAATGAGCAGTTCTTC. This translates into CSVAAGTPYNEQFF.

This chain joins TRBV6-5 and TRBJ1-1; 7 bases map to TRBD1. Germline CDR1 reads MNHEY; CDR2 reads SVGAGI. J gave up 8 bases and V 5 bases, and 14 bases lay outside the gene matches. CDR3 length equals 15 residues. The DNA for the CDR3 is TGTGCCAGCAGTCTATTCTCAAACAGGGGAACCGAAGCTTTCTTT. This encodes CASSLFSNRGTEAFF.

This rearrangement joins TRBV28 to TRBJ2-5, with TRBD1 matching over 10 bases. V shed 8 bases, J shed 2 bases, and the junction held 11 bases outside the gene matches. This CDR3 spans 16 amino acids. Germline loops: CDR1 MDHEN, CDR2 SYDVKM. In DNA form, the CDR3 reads TGTGCCAGCTTCCCGGGACAGGGGAGAGGGCAAGAGACCCAGTACTTC. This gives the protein CASFPGQGRGQETQYF.

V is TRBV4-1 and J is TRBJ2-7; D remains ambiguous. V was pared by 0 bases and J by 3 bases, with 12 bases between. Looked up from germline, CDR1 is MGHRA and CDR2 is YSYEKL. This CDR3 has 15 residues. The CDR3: CASSQEVPGGYEQYF. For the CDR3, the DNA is TGCGCCAGCAGCCAAGAAGTCCCCGGCGGCTACGAGCAGTACTTC.

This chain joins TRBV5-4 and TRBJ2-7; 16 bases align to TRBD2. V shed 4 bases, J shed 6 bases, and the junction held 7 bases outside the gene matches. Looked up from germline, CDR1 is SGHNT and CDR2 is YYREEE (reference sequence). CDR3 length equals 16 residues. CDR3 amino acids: CASSQGLAGGAVEQYF. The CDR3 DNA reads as TGTGCCAGCAGCCAGGGACTAGCGGGAGGGGCCGTCGAGCAGTACTTC.

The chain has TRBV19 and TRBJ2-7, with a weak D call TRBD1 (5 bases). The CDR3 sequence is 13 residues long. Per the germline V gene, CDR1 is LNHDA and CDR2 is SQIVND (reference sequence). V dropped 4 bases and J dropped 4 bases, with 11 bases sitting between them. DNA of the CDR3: TGTGCCAGTAGTAAGACAGAAGCTTACGAGCAGTACTTC. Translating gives CASSKTEAYEQYF.

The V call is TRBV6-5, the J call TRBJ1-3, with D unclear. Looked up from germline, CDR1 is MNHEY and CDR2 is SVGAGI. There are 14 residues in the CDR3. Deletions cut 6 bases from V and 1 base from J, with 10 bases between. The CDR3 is CASRFRPSGNTIYF. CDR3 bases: TGTGCCAGCAGATTCAGGCCGTCTGGAAACACCATATATTTT.